This T cell receptor (beta chain) was sequenced in a study of cytomegalovirus exposure and HLA in healthy donors (TCRdb year 2017). With respect to the entire study: An earlier analysis of approximately 640 of the donors reported approximately 270 Gb of sequence data and roughly 100 million unique TCR beta sequences from around 200 million T cells. The study combined high-throughput TCR immunosequencing, statistical association of individual TCRs with disease status, and machine learning to predict cytomegalovirus infection status. The study profiled the T cell repertoires of about 720 subjects by immunosequencing and related them to cytomegalovirus serostatus. A handful of DR-DQ haplotypes were handled as single units for association and clustering because linkage in the cohort was strong. Among the approximately 400 genotyped donors, around 81% belonged to the genetic ancestry cluster associated with self-reported Caucasian donors. Both class I and class II loci were covered by HLA typing, at four-digit resolution. In addition to the first cohort of 666 subjects, a separate validation cohort of under 150 different subjects was used. The later analysis used no new phenotypic data to find candidate immune exposures, relying instead on TCR beta sequences and their occurrence across donors. Among over 350 genotyped donors of the cohort, an average of around 240,000 unique TCR beta nucleotide sequences were sequenced per donor, about a sixth of them non-productive. An early release covering over 500 HLA-typed donors comprised 300 to 350 gigabases of sequencing data and roughly 85 million unique TCR sequences. A later analysis re-examined previously published TCR beta repertoires from 610 or so donors and added high-resolution HLA genotyping to investigate patterns of TCR occurrence. Donor age, sex, ethnicity and CMV serostatus were compiled alongside the repertoire data. A later genetic analysis used genome-wide SNP genotypes for 398 of the 666 donors, treating that subset as a discovery cohort. Typing coverage varied by locus: roughly 629-630 donors for A, B, C, DRB1 and DQB1; 522 for DQA1; around 570 for DPA1; around 450 for DPB1. An earlier analysis of 587 of the donors used high-throughput TCR beta sequencing to judge whether each TCR beta V gene segment behaved as functional or pseudogenic. The study was designed to test whether signatures of past pathogen exposure could be identified by cataloging public T cell receptors. All discovery cohort repertoires had been generated using a single sequencing platform.

Libraries were made using the immunoSEQ multiplex PCR assay. For the multiplex PCR, a mixture combining 60 forward primers for TCR Vbeta segments and 13 reverse primers for TCR Jbeta segments was used. Amplification of the CDR3 region of rearranged TCR beta genes was performed with a multiplex PCR assay on genomic DNA. On the Illumina HiSeq System, the amplified TCR beta libraries were sequenced as 87-base-pair reads. In the original analysis: A later analysis tallied roughly 80 million unique TCR beta chains across the 700 or so repertoires, and around 10 million of those chains were shared by two or more donors. Raw reads were error-corrected and collapsed into unique sequences with a nearest-neighbor algorithm that merged closely related sequences to remove PCR and sequencing errors. Alignment of CDR3 sequences to IMGT reference sequences was used to assign V, D and J gene segments. For a sequence to be retained, a match of at least six nucleotides was required to both a V gene segment and a J gene segment. A rearrangement was called productive if the CDR3 had no stop codons and remained in frame with V and J, and every other rearrangement was called non-productive. Following IMGT convention, CDR3 was defined as the stretch from the second conserved V-encoded cysteine to the conserved J-encoded phenylalanine. In an earlier analysis of some 550 of the donors, sequences lacking an unambiguous match to a single V gene segment were excluded. An earlier analysis of under 750 of the donors called V segments functional above 56.7% productive rearrangements and segregating when the between-donor standard deviation exceeded 5%. To diagnose cytomegalovirus status from the catalog of TCR beta chain sequences, a statistical classification framework was built. In a later analysis, TCR nucleotide sequences were compared against IMGT/GENE-DB human TR gene sequences so that V and J genes could be assigned. A later analysis assigned CDR3 sequences and most-parsimonious VDJ recombination scenarios with the TCRdist pipeline. In a later analysis, each TCR beta chain was defined by its CDR3 amino acid sequence together with its V-gene family, and reads lacking a unique V-gene family were excluded. In a later analysis, 500 to 700 highly shared, low-generation-probability nucleotide sequences were removed to address suspected cross-contamination and a sequencing artifact. For each public chain, a later analysis derived a clonal expansion index from normalized ranks of inferred template counts within each repertoire. In a later analysis, generation probabilities were computed using a VDJ recombination model fitted to out-of-frame rearrangements, and the results were checked against IGoR. In a later analysis, TCR-TCR, TCR-HLA and TCR-CMV co-occurrence was scored with hypergeometric tests, and a repertoire-size bias correction was applied to TCR pairs. A later analysis estimated false discovery rates by permuting HLA or CMV assignments 20 times. In a later analysis, co-occurring TCRs were grouped with DBSCAN, and TCRdist sequence similarity was added when clustering was performed within HLA-allele-positive subsets. Repertoires with fewer than 30,000 or more than 120,000 public chains, plus five repertoires with anomalous nucleotide sharing, were excluded from co-occurrence clustering. TCRdb mirrors the immuneACCESS table, restricted to in-frame sequences. Some clones are absent from its copies; in checked studies, under half trace to an unresolved V gene, and the reason for the others is unknown. V and J calls and clone size are as listed in that table; D and trimming were resolved from the DNA. The sample's clone listing holds approximately 100,000 clones. The ten biggest clones cover around 0.6% of the sample.

Findings and caveats that apply to the study as a whole: A further reported finding was that TCR beta sequences accurately predicted the HLA-A and HLA-B alleles for most subjects in the first cohort. Correlated functional status among segregating V segments might be attributable to linkage disequilibrium, but an unknown experimental factor could not be ruled out. Most CMV-associated TCR beta chains appeared to be HLA-restricted in a later analysis, and the HLA associations seemed to be driven largely by CMV exposure. While some public TCRs were present in many individuals, most TCR sequences turned up only very rarely across donors. In an earlier analysis of approximately 590 of the donors, most TCR beta V segments were observed in productive rearrangements about 87% or about 30% of the time, broadly matching IMGT annotations. A later analysis found that TCR association rates varied across HLA loci, with DRB1 alleles showing the most associated TCRs and HLA-C alleles the fewest. Because HLA typing was missing for some donors at each locus, association tests included only the typed subset. Strong co-occurrence of HLA alleles, especially DR and DQ, made assigning TCR associations to individual alleles difficult. A total of 150 or so TCR beta chains were listed by the study as associated with cytomegalovirus. Compared with equally common non-associated chains, HLA-associated TCR beta chains in a later analysis were more clonally expanded and had lower generation probabilities. A later genetic analysis reported fewer N-insertions in productive TCRs among donors in an Asian-associated ancestry cluster than the roughly 700-donor mean. In vitro tests confirmed that a few of the cytomegalovirus-associated TCR beta chains recognize cytomegalovirus antigens. The authors suggested that the approach could potentially be extended to other disease states and immunological phenotypes. Presence/absence analyses assumed roughly uniform sequencing depth across donors, an assumption that may not hold. V-gene and J-gene trimming of TCR beta chains was associated with a missense DCLRE1C variant in a later genetic analysis, and the association was replicated in an independent cohort. A group of highly shared sequence variants was considered likely to be a technical artifact of the sequencing pipeline. Because counts were too low, roughly 18 rarely observed V segments, including chromosome 9 orphons, were left out of the earlier analysis of 500 to 750 of the donors. The classifier was reported to diagnose cytomegalovirus status with high specificity and sensitivity in both the original and validation cohorts. Several of the top co-occurrence clusters appeared to be linked to parvovirus B19, influenza, CMV and Epstein-Barr virus, according to a later analysis. For the cohort, immune exposure information was limited to CMV serostatus. In this cohort, only TCR beta chains were sequenced, and detectable features were limited by the absence of alpha or paired-chain data. Specific HLA alleles were associated with around 18,000 TCR beta sequences at a false discovery rate of 0.05 in a later analysis.

The cohort comprised hundreds of healthy bone marrow donors. At the time of sampling, every cohort member was nominally healthy, though immune exposures that went unrecorded were likely present. The donor was CMV seronegative and belonged to the group of 320 or so seronegative cohort members. A peripheral blood sample was collected from each donor, and TCR beta sequencing was performed on peripheral blood mononuclear cells. Genomic DNA was extracted from the blood cell samples with the Qiagen DNeasy Blood Extraction Kit. In the case of this clone: The target of this receptor is not known.

The sequencing sample was made of PBMCs. This clonotype was sampled from a man aged 50 to 60 in good health and CMV-seronegative.

The DNA reads as follows: TGTGCCAGCAGCTTAGACCGCGCCTCCAGCGGCTACGAGCAGTACTTC. Translation gives CASSLDRASSGYEQYF. The chain couples TRBV7-6 to TRBJ2-7; D gene: possibly TRBD2, on 5 matching bases. Cut back by 1 base and 3 bases, the V and J ends lie 16 bases apart. From a lookup of the germline V gene, CDR1 and CDR2 are SGHVS and FNYEAQ. The CDR3 starts with the cysteine, ends with the phenylalanine, and has 16 residues. The retained sequence is limited to the CDR3, 48 bases, with the frame set at the first base. Supplemented by the reference TRBV7-6 and TRBJ2-7 proteins around the CDR3, the complete variable domain is GAGVSQSPRYKVTKRGQDVALRCDPISGHVSLYWYRQALGQGPEFLTYFNYEAQQDKSGLPNDRFSAERPEGSISTLTIQRTEQRDSAMYRCASSLDRASSGYEQYFGPGTRLTVT.